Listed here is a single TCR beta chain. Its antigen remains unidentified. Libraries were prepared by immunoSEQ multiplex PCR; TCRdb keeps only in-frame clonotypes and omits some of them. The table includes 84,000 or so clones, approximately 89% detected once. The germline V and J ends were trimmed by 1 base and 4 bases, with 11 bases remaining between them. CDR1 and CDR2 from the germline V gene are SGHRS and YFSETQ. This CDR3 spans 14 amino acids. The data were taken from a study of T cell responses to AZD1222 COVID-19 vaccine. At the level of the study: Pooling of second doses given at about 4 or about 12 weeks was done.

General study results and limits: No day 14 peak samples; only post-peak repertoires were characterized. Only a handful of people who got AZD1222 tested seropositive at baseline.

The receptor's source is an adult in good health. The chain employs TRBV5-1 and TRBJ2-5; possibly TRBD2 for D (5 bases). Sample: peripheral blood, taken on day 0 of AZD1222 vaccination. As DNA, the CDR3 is TGCGCCAGCAGCTTGTCTGTCGCGGGAGAGACCCAGTACTTC. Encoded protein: CASSLSVAGETQYF.